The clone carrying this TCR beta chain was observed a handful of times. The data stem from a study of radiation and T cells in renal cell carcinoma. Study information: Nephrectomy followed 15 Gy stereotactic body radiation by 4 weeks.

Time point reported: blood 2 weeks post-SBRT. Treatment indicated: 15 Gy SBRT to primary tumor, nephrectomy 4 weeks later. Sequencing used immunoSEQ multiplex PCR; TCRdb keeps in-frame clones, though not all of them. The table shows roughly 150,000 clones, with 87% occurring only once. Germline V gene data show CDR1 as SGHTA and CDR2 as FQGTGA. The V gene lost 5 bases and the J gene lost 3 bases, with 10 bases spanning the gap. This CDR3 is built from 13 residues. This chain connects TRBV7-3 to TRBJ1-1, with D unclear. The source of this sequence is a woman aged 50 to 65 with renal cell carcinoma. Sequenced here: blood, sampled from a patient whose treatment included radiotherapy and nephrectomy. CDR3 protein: CASSPNRDTEAFF. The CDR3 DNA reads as TGTGCCAGCAGCCCTAATCGAGACACTGAAGCTTTCTTT. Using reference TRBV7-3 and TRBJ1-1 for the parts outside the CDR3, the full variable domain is GAGVSQTPSNKVTEKGKYVELRCDPISGHTALYWYRQSLGQGPEFLIYFQGTGAADDSGLPNDRFFAVRPEGSVSTLKIQRTERGDSAVYLCASSPNRDTEAFFGQGTRLTVV.